The 6 T cell receptor beta chains given below trace back to one sample, sequenced in a study of blood T cell repertoires in COVID-19. Generated by immunoSEQ multiplex PCR, the TCRdb table keeps only in-frame clones and is missing some. The top ten clones hold 16% of a sample with fewer than 120,000 clones, 75% to 80% of them seen once. Sequencing was carried out using peripheral blood. The origin of the receptors is a woman of 80 years or more with active or convalescent COVID-19.

A single count supports this clone. The rearrangement joins TRBV7-2 to TRBJ2-7; TRBD1 matches at 7 bases. The CDR3 runs to 15 residues. V dropped 2 bases and J dropped 3; count of bases not matched to a gene: 7. Germline V lookup: CDR1 SGHTA, CDR2 FQGNSA. The CDR3 DNA reads as TGTGCCAGCAGCTTATCGGCCGGGACAGTCTACGAGCAGTACTTC. It codes for CASSLSAGTVYEQYF.

The V and J genes are TRBV2 and TRBJ2-5, with 8 bases matching TRBD1. Germline loops: CDR1 SNHLY, CDR2 FYNNEI. The J segment lost 0 bases and the V segment lost 5 bases, leaving 5 bases of the junction unmatched. This CDR3 is built from 15 residues. CDR3 DNA sequence: TGTGCCAGCAGTCAAGGGACAGGCTACCAAGAGACCCAGTACTTC. Its protein product is CASSQGTGYQETQYF.

This clone was seen a single time. V is TRBV5-1 and J is TRBJ1-2, with TRBD1 identical over 8 bases. Germline assignment: CDR1 SGHRS and CDR2 YFSETQ. CDR3 size: 12 residues. With 4 bases clipped from V and 6 bases from J, the junction kept 2 bases outside the gene matches. CDR3 loop: CASSLQGDGYTF. CDR3 coding DNA: TGCGCCAGCAGCCTACAGGGGGATGGCTACACCTTC.

The CDR3, as DNA: TGCGCCAGCAGCCTAGGGACTAGCGGGAGATTTAACCAAGAGACCCAGTACTTC. Encoded protein: CASSLGTSGRFNQETQYF. This sequence joins TRBV5-1 and TRBJ2-5; 14 positions agree with TRBD2. This CDR3 is built from 18 residues. The germline CDR1 and CDR2 sequences are SGHRS and YFSETQ. V shed 4 bases, J shed 0 bases, and the junction held 8 bases outside the gene matches.

This rearrangement joins TRBV27 to TRBJ1-2; 9 positions match TRBD1. Germline values: CDR1 MNHEY, CDR2 SMNVEV (reference sequence). The CDR3 has 12 residues. Trimming took 9 bases from V and 3 from J; bases not matched to a gene: 2. The chain's CDR3 is CASWTGDYGYTF. CDR3 DNA: TGTGCCAGTTGGACAGGGGACTATGGCTACACCTTC.

The chain carries TRBV18 and TRBJ2-1; 9 bases fit TRBD2. The CDR3 is made up of 15 amino acids. The trim removed 1 base at V and 9 bases at J, leaving 7 bases unmatched. CDR1 is KGHSH and CDR2 is LQKENI in the germline V gene. The CDR3 DNA sequence: TGTGCCAGCTCACCACTAGCGGGAGATCTTAGTGAGCAGTTCTTC. Its translation: CASSPLAGDLSEQFF.